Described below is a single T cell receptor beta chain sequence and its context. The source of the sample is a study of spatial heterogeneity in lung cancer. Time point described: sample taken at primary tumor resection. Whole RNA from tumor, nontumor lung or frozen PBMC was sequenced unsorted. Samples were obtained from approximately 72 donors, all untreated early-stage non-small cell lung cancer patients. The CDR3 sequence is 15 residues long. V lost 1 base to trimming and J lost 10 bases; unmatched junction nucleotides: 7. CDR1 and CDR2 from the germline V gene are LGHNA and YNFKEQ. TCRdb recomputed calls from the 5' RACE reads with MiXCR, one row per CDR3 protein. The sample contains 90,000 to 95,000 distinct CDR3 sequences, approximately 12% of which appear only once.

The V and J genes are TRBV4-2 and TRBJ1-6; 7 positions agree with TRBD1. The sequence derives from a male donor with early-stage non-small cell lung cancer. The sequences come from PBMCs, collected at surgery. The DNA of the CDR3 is TGTGCCAGCAGCCAAGTACCAGGGGGGGAGTCACCCCTCCACTTT. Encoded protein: CASSQVPGGESPLHF.